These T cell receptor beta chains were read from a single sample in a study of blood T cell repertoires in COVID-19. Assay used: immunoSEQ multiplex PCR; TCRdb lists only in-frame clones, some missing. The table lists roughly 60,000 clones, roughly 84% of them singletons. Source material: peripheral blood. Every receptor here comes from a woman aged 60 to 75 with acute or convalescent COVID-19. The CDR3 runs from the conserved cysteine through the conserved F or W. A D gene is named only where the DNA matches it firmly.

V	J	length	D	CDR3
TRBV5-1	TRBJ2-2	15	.	CASSLGQTDTGELFF
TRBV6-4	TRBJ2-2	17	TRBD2	CASSDSGRRGDTGELFF
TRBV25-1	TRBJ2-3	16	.	CASSEAGLAGADTQYF
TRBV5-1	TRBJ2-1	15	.	CASSLGTGQNKAEFF
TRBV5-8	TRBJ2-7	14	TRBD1	CASSFDRAAYEQYF
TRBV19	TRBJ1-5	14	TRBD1	CASSPAGGYQPQHF
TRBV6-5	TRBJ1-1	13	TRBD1	CATTGQMNTEAFF
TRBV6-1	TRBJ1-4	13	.	CASSDRQNEKLFF
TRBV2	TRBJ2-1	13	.	CASSGASTHEQFF
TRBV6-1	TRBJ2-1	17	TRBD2	CASSERSGGTAYNEQFF
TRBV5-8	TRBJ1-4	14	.	CASARGPTNEKLFF
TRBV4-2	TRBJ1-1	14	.	CASSQDRGNTEAFF
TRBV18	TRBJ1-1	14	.	CASSRTGSDTEAFF
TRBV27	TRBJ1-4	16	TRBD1	CASSPLHRGMSEKLFF
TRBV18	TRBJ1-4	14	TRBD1	CASSPRQGNEKLFF
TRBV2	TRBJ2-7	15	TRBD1	CASSESEQGPYEQYF
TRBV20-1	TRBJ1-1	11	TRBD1	CSASPQGAAFF
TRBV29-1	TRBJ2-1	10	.	CSPRNNEQFF
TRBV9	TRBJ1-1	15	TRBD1	CASSVEGQGSFEAFF
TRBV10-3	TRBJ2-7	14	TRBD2	CAIRTPGGSSEQYF
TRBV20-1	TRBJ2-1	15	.	CSATEYGGPVGEQFF
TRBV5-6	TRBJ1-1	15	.	CASSHRPEGDTEAFF
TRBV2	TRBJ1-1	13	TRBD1	CASRTDRGTEAFF
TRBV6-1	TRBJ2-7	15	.	CASSESPTVSYEQYF
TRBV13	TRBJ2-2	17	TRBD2	CASSPPLRSGGTGELFF
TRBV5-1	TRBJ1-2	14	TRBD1	CASSLDGTGDGYTF
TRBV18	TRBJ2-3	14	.	CASSPSGGTDTQYF
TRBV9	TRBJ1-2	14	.	CASSPDRPNYGYTF
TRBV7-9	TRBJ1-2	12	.	CASSLAERGYTF
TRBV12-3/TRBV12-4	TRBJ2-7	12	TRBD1	CASTIQGSEQYF
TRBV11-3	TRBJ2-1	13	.	CASSLGGVSEQFF